The clone carrying this TCR beta chain was seen a few times. The antigen is not known. The CDR3 contains 14 residues. V was shortened by 6 bases and J by 8 bases, with 19 bases between the two germline ends. This entry is derived from a study of response to subunit inactivated influenza vaccine. General study findings and limits: The authors suggested that few new T cells are recruited per seasonal influenza vaccination.

TCRdb re-derived calls from the RT-PCR reads in MiXCR, one entry per CDR3 protein. The table lists 610,000 or so distinct CDR3 sequences, 11% to 15% of them singletons. The chain recombines TRBV12-3 or TRBV12-4 with TRBJ1-2; D is unresolved. The sample was PBMCs from blood, taken 12 days after vaccination. This TCR was sampled from a man between 45 and 60 years old who received an inactivated influenza vaccine. This CDR3 is CASSLLHGQLGYTF. CDR3 DNA: TGTGCCAGCAGCCTACTCCACGGGCAATTAGGCTACACCTTC.